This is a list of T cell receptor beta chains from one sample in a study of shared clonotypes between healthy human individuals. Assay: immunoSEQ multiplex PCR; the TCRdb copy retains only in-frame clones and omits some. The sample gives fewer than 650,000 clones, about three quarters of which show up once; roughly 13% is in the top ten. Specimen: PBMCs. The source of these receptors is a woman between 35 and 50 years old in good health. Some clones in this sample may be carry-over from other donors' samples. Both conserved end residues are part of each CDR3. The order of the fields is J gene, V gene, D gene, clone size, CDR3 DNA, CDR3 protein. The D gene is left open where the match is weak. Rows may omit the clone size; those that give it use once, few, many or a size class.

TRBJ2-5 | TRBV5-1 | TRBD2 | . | TGCGCCAGCAGACGCGACCCGGGAGGAGAGACCCAGTACTTC | CASRRDPGGETQYF
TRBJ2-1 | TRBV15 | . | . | TGTGCCACCAGCAGAGAGCGGGGGCCCTACAATGAGCAGTTCTTC | CATSRERGPYNEQFF
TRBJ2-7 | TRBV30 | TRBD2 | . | TGTGCCTGGAGTGTCCGGCGGGAGCCCCACGAGCAGTACTTC | CAWSVRREPHEQYF
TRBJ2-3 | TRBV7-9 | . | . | TGTGCCAGCAGAGCCAGCTCGAGCACAGATACGCAGTATTTT | CASRASSSTDTQYF
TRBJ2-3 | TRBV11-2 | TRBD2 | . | TGTGCCAGCAGCTTAGATCGAGGAGCGGGGGGAAGAGATACGCAGTATTTT | CASSLDRGAGGRDTQYF
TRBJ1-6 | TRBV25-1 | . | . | TGTGCCAGCAGTTTTGACAGGTCCAATTCACCCCTCCACTTT | CASSFDRSNSPLHF
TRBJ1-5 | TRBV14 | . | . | TGTGCCAGCAGCTCTCACAGGAATCAGCCCCAGCATTTT | CASSSHRNQPQHF
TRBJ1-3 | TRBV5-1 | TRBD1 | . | TGCGCCAGCAGCTCCTTGGGACAGGCGCTCTCTGGAAACACCATATATTTT | CASSSLGQALSGNTIYF
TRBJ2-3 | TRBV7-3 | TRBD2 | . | TGTGCCACCCGTTCGGGACTAGCGGGGGCAGATACGCAGTATTTT | CATRSGLAGADTQYF
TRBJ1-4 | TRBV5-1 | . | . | TGCGCCAGCAGCTTAAGGGAATATGAAAAACTGTTTTTT | CASSLREYEKLFF
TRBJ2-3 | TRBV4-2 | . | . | TGTGCCAGCAGCCAGGAGGTTCGGGGGAGGTACAGCACAGATACGCAGTATTTT | CASSQEVRGRYSTDTQYF
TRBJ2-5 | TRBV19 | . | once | TGTGCCAGTAGTATGAGGGCAGGGGCCGGGGGAGAGACCCAGTACTTC | CASSMRAGAGGETQYF
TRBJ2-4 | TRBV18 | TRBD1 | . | TGTGCCAGCTCACCGACAGGGAACCAAAAGGCAGACATTCAGTACTTC | CASSPTGNQKADIQYF
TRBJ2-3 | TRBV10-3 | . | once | TGTGCCATCAGTGAGTCGACCGAAATGCAGTATTTT | CAISESTEMQYF
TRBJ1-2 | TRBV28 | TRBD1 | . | TGTGCCAGCAGATCCGGGACAGGGGACATGACCTACTATGGCTACACCTTC | CASRSGTGDMTYYGYTF
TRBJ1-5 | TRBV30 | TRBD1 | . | TGTGCCTGGGCGACAGGGATCGAACAGCCCCAGCATTTT | CAWATGIEQPQHF
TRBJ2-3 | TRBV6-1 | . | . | TGTGCCAGCAGGGGGCCAGATACGCAGTATTTT | CASRGPDTQYF
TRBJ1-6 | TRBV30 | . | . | TGTGCCTGGAGTGGGACCGACTATAATTCACCCCTCCACTTT | CAWSGTDYNSPLHF
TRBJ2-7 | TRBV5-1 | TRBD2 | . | TGCGCCAGCAGCTTGAGGGCCACGGGACTAGCTTCCTACGAGCAGTACTTC | CASSLRATGLASYEQYF
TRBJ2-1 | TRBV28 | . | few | TGTGCCAGCAGTCGGACAGGGGTAGCGGGAGACTACAATGAGCAGTTCTTC | CASSRTGVAGDYNEQFF
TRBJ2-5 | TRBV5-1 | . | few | TGCGCCAGCAGCGTGACAGGGGAGGGGACCCAGTACTTC | CASSVTGEGTQYF
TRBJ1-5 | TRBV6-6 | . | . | TGTGCCAGCAGTTACGGTATCAATCAGCCCCAGCATTTT | CASSYGINQPQHF
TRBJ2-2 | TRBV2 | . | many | TGTGCCAGCAGTGAACAGGGAATTACGAACACCGGGGAGCTGTTTTTT | CASSEQGITNTGELFF
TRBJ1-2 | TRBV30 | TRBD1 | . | TGTGCCTGGAGTCCAGGAGGGGGCGCCGGCTATGGCTACACCTTC | CAWSPGGGAGYGYTF